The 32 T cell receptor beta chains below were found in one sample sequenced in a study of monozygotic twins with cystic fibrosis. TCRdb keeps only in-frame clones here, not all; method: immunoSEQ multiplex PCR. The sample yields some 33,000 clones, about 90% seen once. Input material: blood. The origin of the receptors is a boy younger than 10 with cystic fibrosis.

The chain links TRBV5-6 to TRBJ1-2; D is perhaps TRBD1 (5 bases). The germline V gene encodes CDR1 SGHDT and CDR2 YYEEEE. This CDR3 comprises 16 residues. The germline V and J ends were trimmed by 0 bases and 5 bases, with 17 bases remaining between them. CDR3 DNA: TGTGCCAGCAGCTTGGCTATCCGAACCCCAGGGTATGGCTACACCTTC. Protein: CASSLAIRTPGYGYTF.

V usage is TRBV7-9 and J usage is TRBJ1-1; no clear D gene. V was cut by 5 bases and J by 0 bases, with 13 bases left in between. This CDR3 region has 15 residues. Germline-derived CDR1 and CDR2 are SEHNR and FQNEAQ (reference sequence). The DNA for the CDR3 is TGTGCCAGCAGCCCCAGGACCTCCGTGAACACTGAAGCTTTCTTT. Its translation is CASSPRTSVNTEAFF.

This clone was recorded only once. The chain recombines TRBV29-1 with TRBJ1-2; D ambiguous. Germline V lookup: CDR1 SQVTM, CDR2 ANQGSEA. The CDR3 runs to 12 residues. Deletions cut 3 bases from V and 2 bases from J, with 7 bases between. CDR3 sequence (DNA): TGCAGCGTTGACGACGGAAACTATGGCTACACCTTC. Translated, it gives CSVDDGNYGYTF.

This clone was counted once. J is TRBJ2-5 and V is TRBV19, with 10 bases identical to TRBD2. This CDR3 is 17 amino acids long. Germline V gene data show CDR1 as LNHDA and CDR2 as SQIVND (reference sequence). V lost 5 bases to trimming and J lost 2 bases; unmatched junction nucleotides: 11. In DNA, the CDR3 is TGTGCCAGTAGTCGAAGCGTCTTAGCGGGAGGACAAGAGACCCAGTACTTC. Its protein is CASSRSVLAGGQETQYF.

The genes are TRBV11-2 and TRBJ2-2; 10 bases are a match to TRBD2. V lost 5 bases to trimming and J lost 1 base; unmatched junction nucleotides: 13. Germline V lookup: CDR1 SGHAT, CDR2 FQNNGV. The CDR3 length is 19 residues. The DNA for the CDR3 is TGTGCCAGCAGCATACTTATCCCTAGCGGGGGAGAGAACACCGGGGAGCTGTTTTTT. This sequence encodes CASSILIPSGGENTGELFF.

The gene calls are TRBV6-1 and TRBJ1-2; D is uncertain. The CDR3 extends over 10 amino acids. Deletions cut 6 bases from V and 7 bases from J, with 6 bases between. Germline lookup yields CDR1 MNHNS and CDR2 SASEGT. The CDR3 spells CASSFVGYTF. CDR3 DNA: TGTGCCAGCAGCTTTGTTGGCTACACCTTC.

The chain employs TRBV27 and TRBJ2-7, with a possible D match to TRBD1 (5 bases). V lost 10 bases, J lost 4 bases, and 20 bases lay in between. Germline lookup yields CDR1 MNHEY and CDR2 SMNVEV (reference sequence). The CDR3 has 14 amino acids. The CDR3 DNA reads TGTGCCACTTCTCCGGCAGGGCTGGCATACGAGCAGTACTTC. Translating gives CATSPAGLAYEQYF.

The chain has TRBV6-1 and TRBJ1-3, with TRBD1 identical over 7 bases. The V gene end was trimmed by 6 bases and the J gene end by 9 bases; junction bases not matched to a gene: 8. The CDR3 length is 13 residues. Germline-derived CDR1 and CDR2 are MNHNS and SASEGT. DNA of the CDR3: TGTGCCAGCAGGGGACAGAGTTTAGGCACCATATATTTT. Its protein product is CASRGQSLGTIYF.

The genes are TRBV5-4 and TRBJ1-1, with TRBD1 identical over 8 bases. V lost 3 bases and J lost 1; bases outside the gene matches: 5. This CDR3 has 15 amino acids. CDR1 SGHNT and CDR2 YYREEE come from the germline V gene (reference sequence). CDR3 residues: CASSSRQGKNTEAFF. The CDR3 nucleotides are TGTGCCAGCAGCTCGCGACAGGGGAAGAACACTGAAGCTTTCTTT.

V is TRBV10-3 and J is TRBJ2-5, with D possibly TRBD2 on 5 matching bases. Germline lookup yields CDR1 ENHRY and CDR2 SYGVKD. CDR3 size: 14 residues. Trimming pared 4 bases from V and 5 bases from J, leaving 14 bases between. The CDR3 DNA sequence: TGTGCCATCAGTGGGGGTGGCAGGAGGGAGACCCAGTACTTC. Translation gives CAISGGGRRETQYF.

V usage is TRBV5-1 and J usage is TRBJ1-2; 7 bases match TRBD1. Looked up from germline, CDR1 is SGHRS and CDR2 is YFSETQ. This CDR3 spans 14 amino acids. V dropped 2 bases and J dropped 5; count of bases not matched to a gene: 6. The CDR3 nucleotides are TGCGCCAGCAGCTTACCGGACAGGAATTATGGCTACACCTTC. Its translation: CASSLPDRNYGYTF.

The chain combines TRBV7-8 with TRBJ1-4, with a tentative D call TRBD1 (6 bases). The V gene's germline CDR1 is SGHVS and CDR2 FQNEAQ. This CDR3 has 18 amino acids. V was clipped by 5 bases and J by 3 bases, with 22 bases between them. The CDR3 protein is CASSQTRATGLSNEKLFF. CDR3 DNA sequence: TGTGCCAGCAGCCAAACCCGGGCCACAGGGCTATCTAATGAAAAACTGTTTTTT.

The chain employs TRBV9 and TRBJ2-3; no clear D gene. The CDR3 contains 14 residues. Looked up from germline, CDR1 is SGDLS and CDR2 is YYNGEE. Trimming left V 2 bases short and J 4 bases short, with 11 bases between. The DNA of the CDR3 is TGTGCCAGCAGCGTCGACCCTGCCCCAGATACGCAGTATTTT. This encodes CASSVDPAPDTQYF.

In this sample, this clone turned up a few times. Here the CDR3 reads CSAEGGEKLFF. The DNA of the CDR3 is TGCAGTGCCGAGGGGGGTGAAAAACTGTTTTTT. V is TRBV20-1 and J is TRBJ1-4; possibly TRBD1 for D (6 bases). The CDR3 has 11 amino acids. CDR1 is DFQATT, CDR2 SNEGSKA, per germline (reference sequence). V was trimmed by 6 bases and J by 7 bases, leaving 9 bases between them.

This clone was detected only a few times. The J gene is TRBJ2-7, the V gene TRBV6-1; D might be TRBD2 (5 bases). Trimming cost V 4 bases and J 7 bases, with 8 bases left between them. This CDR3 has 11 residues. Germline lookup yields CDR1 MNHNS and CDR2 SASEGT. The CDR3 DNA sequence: TGTGCCAGCAGTGGAACGGGGGAGCAGTACTTC. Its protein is CASSGTGEQYF.

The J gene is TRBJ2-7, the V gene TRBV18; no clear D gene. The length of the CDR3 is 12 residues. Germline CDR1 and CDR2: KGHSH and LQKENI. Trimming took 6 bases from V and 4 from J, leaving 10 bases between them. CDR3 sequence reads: CASSYARYEQYF. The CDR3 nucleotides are TGTGCCAGCTCGTACGCTAGGTACGAGCAGTACTTC. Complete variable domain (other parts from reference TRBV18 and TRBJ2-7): NAGVMQNPRHLVRRRGQEARLRCSPMKGHSHVYWYRQLPEEGLKFMVYLQKENIIDESGMPKERFSAEFPKEGPSILRIQQVVRGDSAAYFCASSYARYEQYFGPGTRLTVT.

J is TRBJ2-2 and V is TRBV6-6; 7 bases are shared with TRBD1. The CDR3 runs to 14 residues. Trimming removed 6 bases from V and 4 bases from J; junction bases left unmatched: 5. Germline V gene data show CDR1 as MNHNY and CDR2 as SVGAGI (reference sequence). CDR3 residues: CASSLTGITGELFF. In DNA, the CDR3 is TGTGCCAGCAGCCTGACAGGGATCACCGGGGAGCTGTTTTTT.

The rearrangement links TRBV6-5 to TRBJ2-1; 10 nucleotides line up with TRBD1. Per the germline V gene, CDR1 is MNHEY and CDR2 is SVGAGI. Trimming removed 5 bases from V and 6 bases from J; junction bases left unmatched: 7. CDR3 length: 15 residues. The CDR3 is CASSAGTGVVNEQFF. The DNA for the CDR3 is TGTGCCAGCAGTGCCGGGACAGGGGTCGTCAATGAGCAGTTCTTC.

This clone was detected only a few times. For the CDR3, the DNA is TGTGCCAGCAGCGGAGGGACAGACTCTGGAAACACCATATATTTT. It codes for CASSGGTDSGNTIYF. This chain uses TRBV11-3 with TRBJ1-3; 7 bases are a match to TRBD1. Germline CDR1 reads SGHNT; CDR2 reads YENEEA. The CDR3 runs 15 residues. V lost 5 bases to trimming and J lost 0 bases; unmatched junction nucleotides: 4.

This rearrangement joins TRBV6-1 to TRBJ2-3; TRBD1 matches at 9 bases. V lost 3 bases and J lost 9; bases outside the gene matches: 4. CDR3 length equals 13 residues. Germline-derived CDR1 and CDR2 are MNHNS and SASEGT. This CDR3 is CASSDIDRGTQYF. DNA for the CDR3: TGTGCCAGCAGTGACATAGACAGGGGGACGCAGTATTTT.

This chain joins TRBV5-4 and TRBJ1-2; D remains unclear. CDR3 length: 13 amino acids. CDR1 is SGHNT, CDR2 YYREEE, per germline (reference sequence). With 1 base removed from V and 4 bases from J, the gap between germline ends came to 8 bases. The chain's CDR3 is CASSLSGVYGYTF. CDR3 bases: TGTGCCAGCAGCTTGTCCGGGGTCTATGGCTACACCTTC.

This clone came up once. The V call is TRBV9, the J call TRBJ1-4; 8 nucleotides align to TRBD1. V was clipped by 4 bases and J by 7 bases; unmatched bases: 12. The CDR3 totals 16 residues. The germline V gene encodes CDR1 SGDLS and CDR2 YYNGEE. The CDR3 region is CASSPTGAGTGEKLFF. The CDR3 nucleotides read TGTGCCAGCAGCCCGACAGGGGCAGGCACAGGTGAAAAACTGTTTTTT.

CDR3: CASRLDTGETGELFF. CDR3 bases: TGCGCCAGCAGGCTTGATACAGGGGAAACCGGGGAGCTGTTTTTT. The V and J genes are TRBV5-1 and TRBJ2-2, with 7 bases aligning to TRBD1. This CDR3 contains 15 residues. The ends lost 5 bases at V and 5 bases at J; junction bases unmatched: 9. Germline V gene sequence: CDR1 SGHRS, CDR2 YFSETQ.

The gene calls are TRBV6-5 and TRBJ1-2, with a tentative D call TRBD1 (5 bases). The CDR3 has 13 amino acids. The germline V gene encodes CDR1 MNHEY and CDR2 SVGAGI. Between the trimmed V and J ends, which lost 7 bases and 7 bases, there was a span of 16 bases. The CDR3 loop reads CASTTTGHSGYTF. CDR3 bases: TGTGCCAGCACAACTACTGGACATTCTGGCTACACCTTC.

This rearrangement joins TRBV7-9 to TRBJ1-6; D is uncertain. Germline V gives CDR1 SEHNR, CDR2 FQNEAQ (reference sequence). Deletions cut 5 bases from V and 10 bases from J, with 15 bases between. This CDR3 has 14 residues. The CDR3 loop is CASSQMNIYSPLHF. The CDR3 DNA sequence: TGTGCCAGCAGCCAAATGAATATTTACTCACCCCTCCACTTT.

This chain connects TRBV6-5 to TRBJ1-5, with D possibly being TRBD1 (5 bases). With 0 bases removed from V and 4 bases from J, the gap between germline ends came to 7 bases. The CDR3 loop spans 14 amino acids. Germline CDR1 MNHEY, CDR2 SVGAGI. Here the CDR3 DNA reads TGTGCCAGCAGTTACTCGTCAGGGAATCAGCCCCAGCATTTT. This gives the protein CASSYSSGNQPQHF.

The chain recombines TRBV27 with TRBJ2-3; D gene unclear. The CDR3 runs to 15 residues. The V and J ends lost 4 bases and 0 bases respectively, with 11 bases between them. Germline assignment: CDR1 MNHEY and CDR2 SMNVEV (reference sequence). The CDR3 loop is CASSSWEKSTDTQYF. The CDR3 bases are TGTGCCAGCAGTTCGTGGGAAAAAAGCACAGATACGCAGTATTTT.

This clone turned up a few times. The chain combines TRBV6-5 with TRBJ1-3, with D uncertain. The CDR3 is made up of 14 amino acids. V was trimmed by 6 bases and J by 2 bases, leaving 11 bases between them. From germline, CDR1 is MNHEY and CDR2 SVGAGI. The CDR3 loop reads CASSPRRAGNTIYF. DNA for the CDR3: TGTGCCAGCAGCCCCAGGAGGGCTGGAAACACCATATATTTT.

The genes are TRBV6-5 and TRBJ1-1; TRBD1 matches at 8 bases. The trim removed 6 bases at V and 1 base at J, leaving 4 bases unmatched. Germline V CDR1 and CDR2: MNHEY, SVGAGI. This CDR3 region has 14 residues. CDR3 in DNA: TGTGCCAGCAGAAAGGGACAGGCGAACACTGAAGCTTTCTTT. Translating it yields CASRKGQANTEAFF.

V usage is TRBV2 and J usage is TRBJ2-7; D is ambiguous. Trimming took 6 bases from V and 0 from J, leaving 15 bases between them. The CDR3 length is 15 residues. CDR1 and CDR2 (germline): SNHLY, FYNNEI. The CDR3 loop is CASSLLGGYSYEQYF. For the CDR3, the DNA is TGTGCCAGCAGCCTCTTGGGCGGATACTCCTACGAGCAGTACTTC.

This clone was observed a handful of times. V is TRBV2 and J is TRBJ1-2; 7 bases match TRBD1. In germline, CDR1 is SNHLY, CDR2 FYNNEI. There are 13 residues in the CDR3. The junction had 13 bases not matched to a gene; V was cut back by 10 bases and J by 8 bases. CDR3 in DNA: TGTGCCACAGATCCTGACAGGGTGCGAGGCTACACCTTC. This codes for CATDPDRVRGYTF.

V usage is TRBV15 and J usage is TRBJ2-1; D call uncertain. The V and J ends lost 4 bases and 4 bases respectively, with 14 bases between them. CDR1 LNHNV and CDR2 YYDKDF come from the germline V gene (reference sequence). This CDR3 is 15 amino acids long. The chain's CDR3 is CATSMRIAQYNEQFF. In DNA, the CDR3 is TGTGCCACCAGCATGAGAATCGCCCAGTACAATGAGCAGTTCTTC.